The 8 T cell receptor beta chains listed next were all sequenced from one sample in a study of blood T cell repertoires in COVID-19. Method: immunoSEQ multiplex PCR; TCRdb's copy keeps in-frame clones and lacks some. Among about 270,000 clones, roughly 85% were seen once, and the ten largest hold approximately 9.6%. The material sequenced was PBMCs or T cells enriched from blood (not recorded which). These TCRs come from a woman between 50 and 59 years old with acute COVID-19.

The rearrangement links TRBV27 to TRBJ1-6; possibly TRBD1 for D (6 bases). The CDR3 sequence is 17 residues long. Per the germline V gene, CDR1 is MNHEY and CDR2 is SMNVEV (reference sequence). The V end was cut by 4 bases, the J end by 0 bases, with 13 bases between. The CDR3 DNA is TGTGCCAGCAGTTCCCTAACAGGGCCCTCCTATAATTCACCCCTCCACTTT. Translating it yields CASSSLTGPSYNSPLHF.

The chain joins TRBV20-1 to TRBJ2-3; 9 bases are shared with TRBD2. From germline, CDR1 is DFQATT and CDR2 SNEGSKA (reference sequence). The J segment lost 1 base and the V segment lost 3 bases, leaving 5 bases of the junction unmatched. This CDR3 contains 15 residues. CDR3 DNA: TGCAGTGCTAGTGTTAGCGGGGGAGGCACAGATACGCAGTATTTT. Translated, it gives CSASVSGGGTDTQYF.

The V and J genes are TRBV6-4 and TRBJ1-5; D not certain. The CDR3 consists of 14 residues. Per the germline V gene, CDR1 is MRHNA and CDR2 is SNTAGT. V lost 3 bases, J lost 0 bases, and 6 bases lay in between. This CDR3 reads CASSEGLSNQPQHF. The CDR3 region has the DNA TGTGCCAGCAGTGAGGGCCTTAGCAATCAGCCCCAGCATTTT.

The chain joins TRBV9 to TRBJ1-5; D may be TRBD1 (6 bases). Per the germline V gene, CDR1 is SGDLS and CDR2 is YYNGEE. This CDR3 has 16 residues. Trimming removed 4 bases at V and 4 bases at J, with 18 bases between. This CDR3 is CASSPSAGGENQPQHF. CDR3 in DNA: TGTGCCAGCAGCCCCTCGGCGGGGGGCGAAAATCAGCCCCAGCATTTT.

The chain carries TRBV5-6 and TRBJ1-2; 11 nucleotides match TRBD1. V was clipped by 4 bases and J by 4 bases; unmatched bases: 6. There are 15 residues in the CDR3. Germline lookup yields CDR1 SGHDT and CDR2 YYEEEE. The CDR3 DNA reads as TGTGCCAGCAGCCCAGGACAGGGGGCTATCTATGGCTACACCTTC. It encodes CASSPGQGAIYGYTF.

The chain combines TRBV5-4 with TRBJ2-5, with 8 nucleotides matching TRBD2. This CDR3 comprises 16 residues. Germline V CDR1 and CDR2: SGHNT, YYREEE (reference sequence). The J segment lost 2 bases and the V segment lost 1 base, leaving 7 bases of the junction unmatched. DNA for the CDR3: TGTGCCAGCAGCTTGCGGGGGGCTAGCGGGCAAGAGACCCAGTACTTC. As protein: CASSLRGASGQETQYF.

The J gene is TRBJ1-1, the V gene TRBV25-1; D is uncertain. Germline V gene data show CDR1 as MGHDK and CDR2 as SYGVNS. V lost 5 bases and J 1 base, leaving 8 bases between the germline ends. The CDR3 length is 13 residues. The CDR3 nucleotides are TGTGCCAGCAGTACAAACAGGAACACTGAAGCTTTCTTT. Its protein product is CASSTNRNTEAFF.

The rearrangement uses TRBV30 and TRBJ2-5; 13 nucleotides line up with TRBD2. V dropped 0 bases and J dropped 5; count of bases not matched to a gene: 3. This CDR3 is 15 amino acids long. Germline V gene lookup returns CDR1 GTSNPN and CDR2 SVGIG (reference sequence). The CDR3 here is CAWSVKLAGGETQYF. The CDR3 nucleotides read TGTGCCTGGAGTGTGAAACTAGCGGGAGGGGAGACCCAGTACTTC.